These 11 T cell receptor beta chains came from one sample sequenced in a study of blood T cells in healthy people across ages. Primed by a sample-barcoded 5' primer and a J-beta primer mix, a second PCR proceeded for 7 to 11 cycles. TCRdb analysed the 5' RACE reads with MiXCR anew, one entry per CDR3 protein. The top ten hold about 18% of the sample, which has roughly 500,000 distinct CDR3 sequences, 25% to 30% seen once. The sequenced sample consisted of blood. The source is a woman in her 70s in good health.

The chain joins TRBV20-1 to TRBJ2-5, with TRBD2 matching 9 bases. V trimming: 6 bases; J trimming: 2 bases; junction bases outside the gene matches: 4. CDR3 length equals 13 residues. Germline CDR1 and CDR2: DFQATT and SNEGSKA (reference sequence). CDR3 nucleotides: TGCAGTGCCCCCAGCGGGGGGCAAGAGACCCAGTACTTC. Its protein is CSAPSGGQETQYF.

This clonotype showed up just a few times. This chain uses TRBV2 with TRBJ1-2; 7 bases map to TRBD1. Germline values: CDR1 SNHLY, CDR2 FYNNEI. The CDR3 is made up of 13 amino acids. Germline trimming cut 10 bases from V and 2 bases from J; bases unmatched to any gene: 7. The CDR3 sequence: CANPTGDNYGYTF. The CDR3 DNA reads as TGTGCCAACCCTACAGGGGACAACTATGGCTACACCTTC.

This clonotype has just a few counts. V is TRBV9 and J is TRBJ2-7; D is undetermined. Trimming took 7 bases from V and 0 from J, leaving 8 bases between them. This CDR3 is 12 amino acids long. Germline CDR1 reads SGDLS; CDR2 reads YYNGEE. CDR3 nucleotides: TGTGCCAGCGGAAGGAGCTCCTACGAGCAGTACTTC. It specifies CASGRSSYEQYF.

This clonotype was seen more than once but under ten times. The chain employs TRBV2 and TRBJ2-5; perhaps D is TRBD1 or TRBD2 (5 bases each). The DNA end lines up better with TRBJ2-1; the J call may be wrong. This CDR3 is built from 14 residues. Germline-derived CDR1 and CDR2 are SNHLY and FYNNEI. The CDR3 is CASSAGTFVGEQFF. In nucleotides, the CDR3 is TGTGCCAGCAGTGCCGGGACCTTCGTGGGTGAGCAGTTCTTC.

This clonotype was observed at least ten times. The rearrangement joins TRBV7-2 to TRBJ2-3, with D perhaps TRBD1 (6 bases). The germline V gene has CDR1 SGHTA and CDR2 FQGNSA. The CDR3 extends over 13 amino acids. Trimming took off 3 bases at V and 4 bases at J, with 8 bases between the two ends. The chain's CDR3 is CASSLTGPDTQYF. In DNA form, the CDR3 reads TGTGCCAGCAGCTTGACAGGCCCAGATACGCAGTATTTT.

Only a few counts were recorded for this clonotype. The V and J genes are TRBV12-3 or TRBV12-4 and TRBJ1-5; D is ambiguous. V gave up 6 bases and J gave up 4 bases, with 19 bases separating them. There are 16 residues in the CDR3. This CDR3 reads CASSPSTVFGNQPQHF. DNA of the CDR3: TGTGCCAGCAGCCCTTCGACGGTATTCGGAAATCAGCCCCAGCATTTT.

In this sample, this clonotype turned up a few times. V is TRBV2 and J is TRBJ2-5; TRBD2 is a possible D gene (5 bases). This CDR3 region has 13 residues. The ends were cut back, 4 bases at V and 3 bases at J, with 9 bases in the middle. In germline, CDR1 is SNHLY, CDR2 FYNNEI. As DNA, the CDR3 is TGTGCCAGCAGTGCTCTGAGGGAAGAGACCCAGTACTTC. Translating it yields CASSALREETQYF.

This chain connects TRBV29-1 to TRBJ2-1; D might be TRBD1 (5 bases). The germline V gene encodes CDR1 SQVTM and CDR2 ANQGSEA. This CDR3 has 11 amino acids. V shed 4 bases and J shed 10 bases, with 11 bases lying between them. The CDR3 sequence: CSVAGFREQFF. The CDR3 DNA sequence: TGCAGCGTTGCAGGGTTTAGGGAGCAGTTCTTC.

V gene TRBV15 combines with J gene TRBJ1-3; D is possibly TRBD1 (5 bases). Germline CDR1 and CDR2: LNHNV and YYDKDF (reference sequence). Trimming cost V 3 bases and J 0 bases, with 9 bases left between them. The CDR3 length is 15 residues. The CDR3 sequence is CATSRDMSSGNTIYF. In DNA form, the CDR3 reads TGTGCCACCAGCAGGGACATGAGCTCTGGAAACACCATATATTTT.

The J gene is TRBJ2-5, the V gene TRBV7-2, with D hard to call. Judging by the DNA end, TRBJ2-7 fits better; the J call may be wrong. Per the germline V gene, CDR1 is SGHTA and CDR2 is FQGNSA. There are 13 residues in the CDR3. The CDR3 protein is CASSLQNGSEQYF. CDR3 nucleotide sequence: TGTGCCAGCAGCTTACAGAACGGCAGCGAGCAGTACTTC.

The rearrangement uses TRBV30 and TRBJ1-1, with D tentatively TRBD1 (5 bases). This CDR3 is 16 amino acids long. The V end was cut by 0 bases, the J end by 1 base, with 15 bases between. Per the germline V gene, CDR1 is GTSNPN and CDR2 is SVGIG (reference sequence). The CDR3 nucleotides are TGTGCCTGGAGTGTAGGGGCGGCTCTGTCGAACACTGAAGCTTTCTTT. Residues: CAWSVGAALSNTEAFF.